A selection of T cell receptor beta chains follows, all from one sample in a study of blood T cell repertoires in COVID-19. Sequencing used immunoSEQ multiplex PCR; TCRdb keeps in-frame clones, though not all of them. Found here are 300,000 to 350,000 clones, 90% of them singletons; the top ten hold 0.8% to 1.3%. The specimen sequenced was peripheral blood. All receptors derive from a woman aged 40 to 50 with COVID-19, enrolled during active disease. Each CDR3 is given with its conserved first and last residue. The D gene is left open where the match is weak. Where a row states a size, it is once, few, many or the class of an expanded clone; other rows omit it.

CDR3 DNA: TGTGCCAGCTCGGACATCTATAGCAATCAGCCCCAGCATTTT
CDR3 protein: CASSDIYSNQPQHF
D gene: .
V gene: TRBV27
J gene: TRBJ1-5
CDR3 length: 14
clone size: .

CDR3 DNA: TGTGCCAGTAGTACCCGACAGGGTAGGGAACTGTTTTTT
CDR3 protein: CASSTRQGRELFF
D gene: TRBD1
V gene: TRBV19
J gene: TRBJ1-4
CDR3 length: 13
clone size: .

CDR3 DNA: TGTGCCAGTAGTATAGGGGGACAGGGGACAGGGCTCTACGAGCAGTACTTC
CDR3 protein: CASSIGGQGTGLYEQYF
D gene: TRBD1
V gene: TRBV19
J gene: TRBJ2-7
CDR3 length: 17
clone size: .

CDR3 DNA: TGTGCCAGCAACGAACTACACCTATCCTACGAGCAGTACTTC
CDR3 protein: CASNELHLSYEQYF
D gene: .
V gene: TRBV6-5
J gene: TRBJ2-7
CDR3 length: 14
clone size: .

CDR3 DNA: TGTGCCAGCAGCTTGGAGGGACAGGGGTTGGGATCACCCCTCCACTTT
CDR3 protein: CASSLEGQGLGSPLHF
D gene: TRBD1
V gene: TRBV5-4
J gene: TRBJ1-6
CDR3 length: 16
clone size: .

CDR3 DNA: TGTGCCAGCAGCCCTCGGGGAGGGTCAGATTCACCCCTCCACTTT
CDR3 protein: CASSPRGGSDSPLHF
D gene: .
V gene: TRBV4-2
J gene: TRBJ1-6
CDR3 length: 15
clone size: .

CDR3 DNA: TGTGCCAGCAGCTTAGCGGAAGCAGGGAACACCATATATTTT
CDR3 protein: CASSLAEAGNTIYF
D gene: .
V gene: TRBV7-9
J gene: TRBJ1-3
CDR3 length: 14
clone size: .

CDR3 DNA: TGTGCCAGCTCACCCGGGACAGGGGGCATTGGCGAGCAGTACTTC
CDR3 protein: CASSPGTGGIGEQYF
D gene: TRBD1
V gene: TRBV18
J gene: TRBJ2-7
CDR3 length: 15
clone size: .

CDR3 DNA: TGTGCCAGCAGCTTGTATTCTTCGAGCACTGAAGCTTTCTTT
CDR3 protein: CASSLYSSSTEAFF
D gene: .
V gene: TRBV5-6
J gene: TRBJ1-1
CDR3 length: 14
clone size: few

CDR3 DNA: TGTGCCTGGAGCCCCCCTGGACAGGGCAATCAGCCCCAGCATTTT
CDR3 protein: CAWSPPGQGNQPQHF
D gene: TRBD1
V gene: TRBV30
J gene: TRBJ1-5
CDR3 length: 15
clone size: .

CDR3 DNA: TGCGCCAGCAGCTTGGCTTTTGGAGGGGCATACGAAGGAAACACCATATATTTT
CDR3 protein: CASSLAFGGAYEGNTIYF
D gene: .
V gene: TRBV5-1
J gene: TRBJ1-3
CDR3 length: 18
clone size: .

CDR3 DNA: TGTGCCAGCAGCGCGGGACAGAGTAACACTGAAGCTTTCTTT
CDR3 protein: CASSAGQSNTEAFF
D gene: TRBD1
V gene: TRBV5-5
J gene: TRBJ1-1
CDR3 length: 14
clone size: .

CDR3 DNA: TGTGCCAGCAGTTTAGTTCGGGAGGCCTACAATGAGCAGTTCTTC
CDR3 protein: CASSLVREAYNEQFF
D gene: TRBD2
V gene: TRBV27
J gene: TRBJ2-1
CDR3 length: 15
clone size: .

CDR3 DNA: TGTGCCAGCAGCTTAGGCGGGGGGGTTAACACCGGGGAGCTGTTTTTT
CDR3 protein: CASSLGGGVNTGELFF
D gene: TRBD2
V gene: TRBV7-2
J gene: TRBJ2-2
CDR3 length: 16
clone size: .

CDR3 DNA: TGTGCCAGCAGCCCGTCGGTGGGGCAGCACACTGAAGCTTTCTTT
CDR3 protein: CASSPSVGQHTEAFF
D gene: .
V gene: TRBV9
J gene: TRBJ1-1
CDR3 length: 15
clone size: .

CDR3 DNA: TGTGCCAGCAGCCGGGTGCGGGCGAGCTCTGGAAACACCATATATTTT
CDR3 protein: CASSRVRASSGNTIYF
D gene: .
V gene: TRBV7-2
J gene: TRBJ1-3
CDR3 length: 16
clone size: .

CDR3 DNA: TGTGCCAGCAGCTCGACAGGGGGGGGCAATCAGCCCCAGCATTTT
CDR3 protein: CASSSTGGGNQPQHF
D gene: TRBD1
V gene: TRBV13
J gene: TRBJ1-5
CDR3 length: 15
clone size: .

CDR3 DNA: TGTGCCAGTACCAAGACAGGGGGCTACAATGAGCAGTTCTTC
CDR3 protein: CASTKTGGYNEQFF
D gene: TRBD1
V gene: TRBV19
J gene: TRBJ2-1
CDR3 length: 14
clone size: .

CDR3 DNA: TGTGCCAGCAGTTTACCTACAGGAGCTAATCAGCCCCAGCATTTT
CDR3 protein: CASSLPTGANQPQHF
D gene: .
V gene: TRBV28
J gene: TRBJ1-5
CDR3 length: 15
clone size: .

CDR3 DNA: TGTGCCAGCAGCTTGGGGGGCGGGAGTCGTCACAATGAGCAGTTCTTC
CDR3 protein: CASSLGGGSRHNEQFF
D gene: TRBD2
V gene: TRBV5-4
J gene: TRBJ2-1
CDR3 length: 16
clone size: .

CDR3 DNA: TGTGCCACCAGCAGCCCCCAGGGAAAGACCCAGTACTTC
CDR3 protein: CATSSPQGKTQYF
D gene: .
V gene: TRBV15
J gene: TRBJ2-5
CDR3 length: 13
clone size: .

CDR3 DNA: TGCGCCAGCAGCTTGTACAATTCTAGAAGCGGGAGGGAAGAGACCCAGTACTTC
CDR3 protein: CASSLYNSRSGREETQYF
D gene: TRBD2
V gene: TRBV5-1
J gene: TRBJ2-5
CDR3 length: 18
clone size: once

CDR3 DNA: TGTGCCAGCAGTGAAGACCAGGGGGCTTCTGGAAACACCATATATTTT
CDR3 protein: CASSEDQGASGNTIYF
D gene: TRBD1
V gene: TRBV2
J gene: TRBJ1-3
CDR3 length: 16
clone size: .

CDR3 DNA: TGTGCCAGCAGCCTAGCGGGTGAAACCTACGAGCAGTACTTC
CDR3 protein: CASSLAGETYEQYF
D gene: TRBD2
V gene: TRBV4-2
J gene: TRBJ2-7
CDR3 length: 14
clone size: .

CDR3 DNA: TGTGCCAGCAGCCAAGCAGGGGACGGAGCACGAAGCAATCAGCCCCAGCATTTT
CDR3 protein: CASSQAGDGARSNQPQHF
D gene: .
V gene: TRBV3-1/TRBV3-2
J gene: TRBJ1-5
CDR3 length: 18
clone size: .

CDR3 DNA: TGTGCCAGCAGTGAAATAAGCGCAGCCGCCCTAACGCGTAACTATGGCTACACCTTC
CDR3 protein: CASSEISAAALTRNYGYTF
D gene: .
V gene: TRBV2
J gene: TRBJ1-2
CDR3 length: 19
clone size: .

CDR3 DNA: TGTGCCAGCAGCTTCGGCAATCAGCCCCAGCATTTT
CDR3 protein: CASSFGNQPQHF
D gene: .
V gene: TRBV13
J gene: TRBJ1-5
CDR3 length: 12
clone size: .

CDR3 DNA: TGTGCCAGTAGTATAGATAGTATACGCAATCAGCCCCAGCATTTT
CDR3 protein: CASSIDSIRNQPQHF
D gene: .
V gene: TRBV19
J gene: TRBJ1-5
CDR3 length: 15
clone size: .

CDR3 DNA: TGCGCCAGCAGTCAATGGCACAGGGTTTTAGGCTACACCTTC
CDR3 protein: CASSQWHRVLGYTF
D gene: .
V gene: TRBV23-1
J gene: TRBJ1-2
CDR3 length: 14
clone size: .

CDR3 DNA: TGCGCCAGCAGCTTGGACGGGGTGGAAGCAAACATTCAGTACTTC
CDR3 protein: CASSLDGVEANIQYF
D gene: .
V gene: TRBV5-1
J gene: TRBJ2-4
CDR3 length: 15
clone size: once

CDR3 DNA: TGTGCCAGTCTACGGGGGGGGCAGGTTGAGCAGTTCTTC
CDR3 protein: CASLRGGQVEQFF
D gene: TRBD2
V gene: TRBV28
J gene: TRBJ2-1
CDR3 length: 13
clone size: .

CDR3 DNA: TGTGCCAGTAGTATATGGGGGACAGGGGGCGAAAGTTCCGAGCAGTACTTC
CDR3 protein: CASSIWGTGGESSEQYF
D gene: TRBD1
V gene: TRBV19
J gene: TRBJ2-7
CDR3 length: 17
clone size: .

CDR3 DNA: TGTGCCAGCAGCCCCCCGGGACTAGCAGAAGTTACGCAGTATTTT
CDR3 protein: CASSPPGLAEVTQYF
D gene: TRBD2
V gene: TRBV3-1/TRBV3-2
J gene: TRBJ2-3
CDR3 length: 15
clone size: .

CDR3 DNA: TGTGCCACCAGCAGGGGTCCGGCCCCGGGAGGCTACACCTTC
CDR3 protein: CATSRGPAPGGYTF
D gene: .
V gene: TRBV15
J gene: TRBJ1-2
CDR3 length: 14
clone size: .

CDR3 DNA: TGTGCCAGCAGCGTAGATTTCTCAGAGACCCAGTACTTC
CDR3 protein: CASSVDFSETQYF
D gene: .
V gene: TRBV9
J gene: TRBJ2-5
CDR3 length: 13
clone size: once

CDR3 DNA: TGTGCCAGCAGCAAAAGGGAGGCTAGCGGGTACAATGAGCAGTTCTTC
CDR3 protein: CASSKREASGYNEQFF
D gene: TRBD2
V gene: TRBV3-1/TRBV3-2
J gene: TRBJ2-1
CDR3 length: 16
clone size: .

CDR3 DNA: TGTGCCAGCTCCCCCCGCCGGACAGTCTATGGCTACACCTTC
CDR3 protein: CASSPRRTVYGYTF
D gene: .
V gene: TRBV28
J gene: TRBJ1-2
CDR3 length: 14
clone size: .

CDR3 DNA: TGTGCCAGCAGTCTCCGGGGGGTTTCGCCCCAGCATTTT
CDR3 protein: CASSLRGVSPQHF
D gene: .
V gene: TRBV27
J gene: TRBJ1-5
CDR3 length: 13
clone size: .

CDR3 DNA: TGCGCCAGCAGCCAAGAAGGGGAGGGAAGAGGGGCCTACGAGCAGTACTTC
CDR3 protein: CASSQEGEGRGAYEQYF
D gene: TRBD2
V gene: TRBV4-3
J gene: TRBJ2-7
CDR3 length: 17
clone size: .

CDR3 DNA: TGTGCCAGCAGCGTTGGGGGACTAGCGTTTCCGGGGGAGCAGTACTTC
CDR3 protein: CASSVGGLAFPGEQYF
D gene: TRBD2
V gene: TRBV9
J gene: TRBJ2-7
CDR3 length: 16
clone size: .

CDR3 DNA: TGCGCCAGCAGCCAAGGAGTCCTCAACTCCTACGAGCAGTACTTC
CDR3 protein: CASSQGVLNSYEQYF
D gene: .
V gene: TRBV4-3
J gene: TRBJ2-7
CDR3 length: 15
clone size: .